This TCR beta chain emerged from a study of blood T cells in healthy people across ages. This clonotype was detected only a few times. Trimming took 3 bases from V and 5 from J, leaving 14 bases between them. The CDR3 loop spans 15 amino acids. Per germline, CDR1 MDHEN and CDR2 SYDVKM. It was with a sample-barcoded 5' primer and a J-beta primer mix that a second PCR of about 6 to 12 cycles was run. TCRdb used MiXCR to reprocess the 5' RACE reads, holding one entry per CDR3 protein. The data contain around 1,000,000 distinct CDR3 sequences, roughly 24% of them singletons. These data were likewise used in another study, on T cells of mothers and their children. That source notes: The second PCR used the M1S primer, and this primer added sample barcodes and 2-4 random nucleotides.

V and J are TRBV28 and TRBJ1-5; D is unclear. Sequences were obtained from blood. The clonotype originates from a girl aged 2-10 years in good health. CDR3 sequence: CASSLIRSEDQPQHF. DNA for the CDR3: TGTGCCAGCAGTTTGATCAGATCAGAGGATCAGCCCCAGCATTTT.